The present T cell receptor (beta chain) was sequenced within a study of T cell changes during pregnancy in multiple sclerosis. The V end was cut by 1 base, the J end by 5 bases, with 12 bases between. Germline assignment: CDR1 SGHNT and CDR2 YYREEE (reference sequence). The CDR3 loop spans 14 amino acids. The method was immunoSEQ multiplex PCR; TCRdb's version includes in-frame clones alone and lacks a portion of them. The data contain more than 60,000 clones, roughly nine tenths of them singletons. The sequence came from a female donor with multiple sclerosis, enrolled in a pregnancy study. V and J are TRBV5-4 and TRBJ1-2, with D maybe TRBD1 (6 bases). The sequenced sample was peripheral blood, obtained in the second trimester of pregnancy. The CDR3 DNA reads TGTGCCAGCAGCTTGTATGGGGGCACGTATGGCTACACCTTC. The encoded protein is CASSLYGGTYGYTF.